This T cell receptor (beta chain) was profiled in a study of cytomegalovirus exposure and HLA in healthy donors (dated by TCRdb to the late 2010s). Notes on the research overall: According to an earlier analysis of 587 of the donors, about 190 million T cells yielded over 100 million unique TCR beta sequences and about 280 Gb of sequence data. An earlier analysis of roughly 600 of the donors used high-throughput TCR beta sequencing to judge whether each TCR beta V gene segment behaved as functional or pseudogenic. Of the 300 to 500 genotyped donors, less than 90% were placed in the genetic ancestry cluster associated with self-reported Caucasian donors. Typing coverage varied by locus: roughly 620-630 donors for A, B, C, DRB1 and DQB1; roughly 510 for DQA1; more than 600 for DPA1; fewer than 480 for DPB1. HLA typing covered class I and class II loci at four-digit resolution. Among roughly 370 genotyped donors of the cohort, an average of approximately 240,000 unique TCR beta nucleotide sequences were sequenced per donor, around 20% of them non-productive. Alongside the repertoire data, information on donor age, sex, ethnicity and CMV serostatus was compiled. In a later genetic analysis, genome-wide SNP genotypes for about three fifths of the roughly 670 donors were used, and that subset was treated as a discovery cohort. A handful of DR-DQ haplotypes were treated as single units for association and clustering because of strong linkage in the cohort. To study patterns of TCR occurrence, a later analysis re-analyzed previously published TCR beta repertoires from more than 550 donors and added high-resolution HLA genotyping. In addition to the first cohort of around 670 subjects, a separate validation cohort of over 90 different subjects was used. The later analysis used no new phenotypic data to find candidate immune exposures, relying instead on TCR beta sequences and their occurrence across donors. All discovery cohort repertoires had been generated using a single sequencing platform. The study profiled the T cell repertoires of under 850 subjects by immunosequencing and related them to cytomegalovirus serostatus. The study combined high-throughput TCR immunosequencing, statistical association of individual TCRs with disease status, and machine learning to predict cytomegalovirus infection status. The study was designed to test whether signatures of past pathogen exposure could be identified by cataloging public T cell receptors. An early release covering 500 to 750 HLA-typed donors comprised about 300 gigabases of sequencing data and roughly 86 million unique TCR sequences. Summary of the overall study and its limitations: Sequencing depth was assumed to be roughly uniform across donors in the presence/absence analyses, though that assumption may not hold. For the cohort, immune exposure information was limited to CMV serostatus. The earlier analysis of nearly 600 of the donors excluded roughly 16 rarely observed V segments, including chromosome 9 orphons, because counts were too low. In an earlier analysis of 587 of the donors, most TCR beta V segments appeared in productive rearrangements about 90% or about 30% of the time, broadly matching IMGT annotations. Strong co-occurrence of HLA alleles, especially DR and DQ, made assigning TCR associations to individual alleles difficult. A further reported finding was that TCR beta sequences accurately predicted the HLA-A and HLA-B alleles for most subjects in the first cohort. Only TCR beta chains were sequenced in this cohort, and the absence of alpha or paired-chain data limited detectable features. According to a later analysis, TCR association rates differed among HLA loci, with DRB1 alleles showing the most associated TCRs and HLA-C alleles showing the fewest. Compared with equally common non-associated chains, HLA-associated TCR beta chains in a later analysis were more clonally expanded and had lower generation probabilities. A total of fewer than 200 TCR beta chains were listed by the study as associated with cytomegalovirus. According to a later genetic analysis, donors in an Asian-associated ancestry cluster had fewer N-insertions in productive TCRs than the approximately 650-donor mean. Several of the top co-occurrence clusters appeared to be linked to parvovirus B19, influenza, CMV and Epstein-Barr virus, according to a later analysis. The authors suggested that the approach could potentially be extended to other disease states and immunological phenotypes. Cytomegalovirus status was reported to be diagnosed by the classifier with high specificity and sensitivity in both the original and validation cohorts. A few of the identified cytomegalovirus-associated TCR beta chains were confirmed in vitro to be specific for cytomegalovirus antigens. Most TCR sequences were observed very rarely across donors, whereas some public TCRs were present in many individuals. Because HLA typing was unavailable for some donors at each locus, only the typed subset was used in association tests. In a later analysis, most CMV-associated TCR beta chains were found to appear HLA-restricted, with HLA associations seemingly driven largely by CMV exposure. Specific HLA alleles were associated with over 15,000 TCR beta sequences at a false discovery rate of 0.05 in a later analysis. A later genetic analysis associated a missense DCLRE1C variant with V-gene and J-gene trimming of TCR beta chains, and an independent cohort replicated the association. Some IMGT-functional V segments, including TRBV6-2 and TRBV6-3, could not be told apart with the 87-base-pair reads, so those segments were excluded. Linkage disequilibrium might explain the correlated functional status among segregating V segments, but an unknown experimental factor could not be ruled out. A cluster of highly shared sequence variants was judged likely to represent a technical artifact of the sequencing pipeline.

In total, 500 to 700 healthy bone marrow donors made up the cohort. At the time of sampling, all cohort members were nominally healthy, though unrecorded immune exposures were likely present. The donor tested CMV seropositive and was one of the 289 seropositive cohort members. A peripheral blood sample was collected from each donor, and TCR beta sequencing was performed on peripheral blood mononuclear cells. Genomic DNA extraction from the blood cell samples was performed with the Qiagen DNeasy Blood Extraction Kit. From the germline V gene (reference sequence), CDR1 is LNHDA and CDR2 is SQIVND. V lost 5 bases and J lost 1 base, and the count of bases not matched to a germline gene is 4. Inclusive of the bounding cysteine and phenylalanine, the CDR3 is 15 residues long. CDR3 DNA is the only sequence kept; it has 45 bases, read in frame from the first base. Worth noting for this clone: Its antigen is unknown.

To prepare the library, the immunoSEQ multiplex PCR assay was applied. A mixture of 60 forward primers for TCR Vbeta segments and 13 reverse primers for TCR Jbeta segments was used in the multiplex PCR. A multiplex PCR assay on genomic DNA amplified the CDR3 region of rearranged TCR beta genes. On the Illumina HiSeq System, the amplified TCR beta libraries were sequenced as 87-base-pair reads. As for the original processing: Across the 670 or so repertoires, a later analysis counted 60 million to 90 million unique TCR beta chains, some 11 million of which were shared by at least two donors. Raw reads were error-corrected and collapsed into unique sequences by a nearest-neighbor algorithm in which closely related sequences were merged to remove PCR and sequencing errors. Alignment of CDR3 sequences to IMGT reference sequences was used to assign V, D and J gene segments. For a sequence to be retained, a match of at least six nucleotides was required to both a V gene segment and a J gene segment. A rearrangement was called productive if the CDR3 had no stop codons and remained in frame with V and J, and every other rearrangement was called non-productive. CDR3 was defined according to IMGT convention as the region running from the second conserved V-encoded cysteine to the conserved J-encoded phenylalanine. In an earlier analysis of more than 550 of the donors, sequences lacking an unambiguous match to a single V gene segment were excluded. In an earlier analysis of several hundred of the donors, V segments were called functional above 56.7% productive rearrangements and were called segregating when the between-donor standard deviation exceeded 5%. To diagnose cytomegalovirus status from the catalog of TCR beta chain sequences, a statistical classification framework was built. A later analysis assigned V and J genes by comparing TCR nucleotide sequences with IMGT/GENE-DB human TR gene sequences. A later analysis assigned CDR3 sequences and most-parsimonious VDJ recombination scenarios with the TCRdist pipeline. In a later analysis, each TCR beta chain was defined by its CDR3 amino acid sequence together with its V-gene family, and reads without a unique V-gene family were excluded. In a later analysis, nearly 600 highly shared, low-generation-probability nucleotide sequences were removed to address suspected cross-contamination and a sequencing artifact. A later analysis calculated a clonal expansion index for each public chain from normalized within-repertoire ranks of inferred template counts. In a later analysis, generation probabilities were computed with a VDJ recombination model fitted to out-of-frame rearrangements, and the resulting probabilities were checked against IGoR. Hypergeometric tests were used in a later analysis to score TCR-TCR, TCR-HLA and TCR-CMV co-occurrence, with a repertoire-size bias correction applied to the TCR pairs. False discovery rates were estimated in a later analysis by permuting HLA or CMV assignments 20 times. In a later analysis, co-occurring TCRs were grouped using DBSCAN, with TCRdist sequence similarity added in when clustering inside HLA-allele-positive subsets. Repertoires with fewer than 30,000 or more than 120,000 public chains were left out of co-occurrence clustering, as were five repertoires with anomalous nucleotide sharing. The source is immuneACCESS, and TCRdb retained only in-frame sequences with V and J called. Part of the clones is not carried over; for the studies checked, unresolved V genes explain less than half of this, and the remainder is unexplained. D and trimming were read from the DNA, whereas the V and J calls and clone size are those reported in that table. The sample table holds 100,000 to 150,000 clones. Clones ranked in the top ten supply approximately 1.6% of the sample.

The sample comprised PBMCs. The chain employs TRBV19 and TRBJ1-4; 7 central nucleotides agree with TRBD1. The TCR was taken from a woman in her thirties or forties in good health and CMV-seropositive. The bases are TGTGCCAGTAGTGCCCAGGGGGAAACTAATGAAAAACTGTTTTTT. Its product reads: CASSAQGETNEKLFF.